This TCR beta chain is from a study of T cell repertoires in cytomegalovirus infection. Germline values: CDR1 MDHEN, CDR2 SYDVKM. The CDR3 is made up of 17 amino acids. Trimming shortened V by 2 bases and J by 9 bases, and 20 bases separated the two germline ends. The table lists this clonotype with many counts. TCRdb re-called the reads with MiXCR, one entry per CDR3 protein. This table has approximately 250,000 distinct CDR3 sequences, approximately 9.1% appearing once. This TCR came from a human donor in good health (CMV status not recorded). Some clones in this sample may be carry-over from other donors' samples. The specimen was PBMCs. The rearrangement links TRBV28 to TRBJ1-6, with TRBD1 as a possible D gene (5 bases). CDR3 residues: CASSLPQAGFNASPLHF. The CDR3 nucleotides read TGTGCCAGCAGTTTACCCCAGGCAGGGTTCAATGCTTCACCCCTCCACTTT.